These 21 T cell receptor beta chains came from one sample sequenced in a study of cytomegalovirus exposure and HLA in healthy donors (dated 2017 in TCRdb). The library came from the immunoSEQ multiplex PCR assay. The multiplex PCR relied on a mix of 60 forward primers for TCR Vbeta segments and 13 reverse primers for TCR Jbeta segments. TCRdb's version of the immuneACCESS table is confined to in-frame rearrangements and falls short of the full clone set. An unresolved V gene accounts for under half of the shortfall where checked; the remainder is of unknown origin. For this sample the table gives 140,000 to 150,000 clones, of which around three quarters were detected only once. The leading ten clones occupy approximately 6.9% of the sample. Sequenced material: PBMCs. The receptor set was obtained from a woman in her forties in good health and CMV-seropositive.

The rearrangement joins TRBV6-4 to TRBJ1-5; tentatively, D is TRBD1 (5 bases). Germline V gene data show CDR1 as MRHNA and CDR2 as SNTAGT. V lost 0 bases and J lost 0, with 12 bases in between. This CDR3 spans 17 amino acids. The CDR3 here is CASSDSFTGTSNQPQHF. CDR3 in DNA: TGTGCCAGCAGTGACTCGTTCACAGGAACTAGCAATCAGCCCCAGCATTTT.

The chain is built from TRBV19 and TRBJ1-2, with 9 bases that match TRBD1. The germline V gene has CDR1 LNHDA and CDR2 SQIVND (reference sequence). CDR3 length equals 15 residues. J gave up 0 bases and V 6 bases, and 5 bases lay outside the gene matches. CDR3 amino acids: CASSLTGGANYGYTF. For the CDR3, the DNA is TGTGCCAGTAGCTTGACAGGGGGAGCTAACTATGGCTACACCTTC.

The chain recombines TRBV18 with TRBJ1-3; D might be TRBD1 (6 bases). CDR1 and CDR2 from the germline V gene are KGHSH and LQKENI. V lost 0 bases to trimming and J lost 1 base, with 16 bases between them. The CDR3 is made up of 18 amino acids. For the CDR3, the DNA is TGTGCCAGCTCACCACCTAATGTGGGGACAACTTCTGGAAACACCATATATTTT. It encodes CASSPPNVGTTSGNTIYF.

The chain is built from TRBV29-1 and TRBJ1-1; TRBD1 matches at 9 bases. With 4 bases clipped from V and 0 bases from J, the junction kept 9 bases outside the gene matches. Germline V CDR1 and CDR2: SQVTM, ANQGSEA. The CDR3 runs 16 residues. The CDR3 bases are TGCAGCGTTGCCAGTCCCGGGACAGGGATGAACACTGAAGCTTTCTTT. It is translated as CSVASPGTGMNTEAFF.

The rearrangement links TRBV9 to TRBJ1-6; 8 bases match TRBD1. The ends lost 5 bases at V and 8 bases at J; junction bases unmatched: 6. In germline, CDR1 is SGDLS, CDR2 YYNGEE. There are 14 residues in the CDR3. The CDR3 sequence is CASSQQGGDSPLHF. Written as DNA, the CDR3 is TGTGCCAGCAGTCAACAGGGGGGAGATTCACCCCTCCACTTT.

The CDR3 sequence is CAATGGSYNSPLHF. CDR3 in DNA: TGTGCCGCGACCGGAGGGTCCTATAATTCACCCCTCCACTTT. V is TRBV6-1 and J is TRBJ1-6; D gene ambiguous. CDR1 and CDR2 (germline): MNHNS, SASEGT. The CDR3 runs to 14 residues. V was pared by 11 bases and J by 1 base, with 12 bases between.

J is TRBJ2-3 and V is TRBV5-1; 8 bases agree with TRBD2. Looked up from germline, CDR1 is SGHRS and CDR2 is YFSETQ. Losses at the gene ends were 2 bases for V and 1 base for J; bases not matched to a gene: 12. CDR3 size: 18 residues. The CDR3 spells CASSFSPGLGSGTDTQYF. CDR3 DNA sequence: TGCGCCAGCAGCTTTTCGCCGGGACTAGGATCTGGCACAGATACGCAGTATTTT.

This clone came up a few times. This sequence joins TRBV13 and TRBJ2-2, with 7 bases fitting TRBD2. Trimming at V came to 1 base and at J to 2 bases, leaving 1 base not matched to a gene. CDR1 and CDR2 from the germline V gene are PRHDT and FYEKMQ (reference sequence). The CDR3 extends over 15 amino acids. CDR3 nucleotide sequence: TGTGCCAGCAGCTTAGCGGGGGGAAACACCGGGGAGCTGTTTTTT. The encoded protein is CASSLAGGNTGELFF.

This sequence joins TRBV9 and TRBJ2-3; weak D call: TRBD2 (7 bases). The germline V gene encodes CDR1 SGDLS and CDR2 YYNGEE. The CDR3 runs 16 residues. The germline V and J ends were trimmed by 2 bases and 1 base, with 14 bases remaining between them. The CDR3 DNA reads TGTGCCAGCAGCGTGGGGGGGCGTGCGGGCACAGATACGCAGTATTTT. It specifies CASSVGGRAGTDTQYF.

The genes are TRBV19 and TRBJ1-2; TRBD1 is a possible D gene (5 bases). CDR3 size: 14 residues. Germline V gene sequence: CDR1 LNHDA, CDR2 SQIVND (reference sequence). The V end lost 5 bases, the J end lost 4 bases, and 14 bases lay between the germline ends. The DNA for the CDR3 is TGTGCCAGTAGTGGCCCCTGGACACTCTATGGCTACACCTTC. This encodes CASSGPWTLYGYTF.

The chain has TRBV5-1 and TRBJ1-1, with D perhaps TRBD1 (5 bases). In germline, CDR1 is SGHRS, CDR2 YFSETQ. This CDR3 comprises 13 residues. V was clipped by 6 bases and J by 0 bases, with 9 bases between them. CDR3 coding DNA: TGCGCCAGCAAAGGGGCCTTGAACACTGAAGCTTTCTTT. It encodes CASKGALNTEAFF.

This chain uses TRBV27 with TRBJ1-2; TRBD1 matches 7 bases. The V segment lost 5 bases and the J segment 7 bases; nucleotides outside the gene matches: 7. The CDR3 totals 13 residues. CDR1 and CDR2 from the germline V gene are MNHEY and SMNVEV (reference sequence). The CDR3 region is CASSTGQSPGYTF. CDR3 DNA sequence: TGTGCCAGCAGTACGGGACAGAGTCCTGGCTACACCTTC.

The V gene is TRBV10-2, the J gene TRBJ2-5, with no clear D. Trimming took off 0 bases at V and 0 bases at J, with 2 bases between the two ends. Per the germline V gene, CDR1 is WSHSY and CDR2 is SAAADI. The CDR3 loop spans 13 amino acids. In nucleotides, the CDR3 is TGCGCCAGCAGTGAGTCCTACCAAGAGACCCAGTACTTC. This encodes CASSESYQETQYF.

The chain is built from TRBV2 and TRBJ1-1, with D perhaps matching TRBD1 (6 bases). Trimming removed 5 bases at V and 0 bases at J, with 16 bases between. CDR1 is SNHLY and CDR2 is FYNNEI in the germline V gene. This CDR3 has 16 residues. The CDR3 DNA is TGTGCCAGCAGTAAAAGTACCGGGACACTGAACACTGAAGCTTTCTTT. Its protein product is CASSKSTGTLNTEAFF.

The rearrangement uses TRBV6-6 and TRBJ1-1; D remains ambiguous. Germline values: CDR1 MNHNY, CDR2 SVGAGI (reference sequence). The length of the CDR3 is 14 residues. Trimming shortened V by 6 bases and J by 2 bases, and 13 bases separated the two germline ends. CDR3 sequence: CASSNQAVNTEAFF. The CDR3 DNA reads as TGTGCCAGCAGCAATCAGGCCGTTAACACTGAAGCTTTCTTT.

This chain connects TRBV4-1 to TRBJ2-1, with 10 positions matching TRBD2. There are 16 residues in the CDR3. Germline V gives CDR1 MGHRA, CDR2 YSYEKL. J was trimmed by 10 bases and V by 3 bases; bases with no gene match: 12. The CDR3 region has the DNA TGCGCCAGCAGCCAGGACGTCAGCGGGGGGGCCGGAGAGCAGTTCTTC. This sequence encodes CASSQDVSGGAGEQFF.

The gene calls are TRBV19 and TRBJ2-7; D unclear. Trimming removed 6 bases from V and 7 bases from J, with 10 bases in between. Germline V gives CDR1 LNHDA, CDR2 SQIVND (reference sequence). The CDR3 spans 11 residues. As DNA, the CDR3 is TGTGCCAGTAGACTCGGTGATGAGCAGTACTTC. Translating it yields CASRLGDEQYF.

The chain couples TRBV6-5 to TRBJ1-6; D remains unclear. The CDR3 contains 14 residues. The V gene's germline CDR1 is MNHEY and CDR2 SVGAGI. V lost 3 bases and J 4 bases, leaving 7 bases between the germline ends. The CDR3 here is CASSYERYNSPLHF. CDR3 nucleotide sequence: TGTGCCAGCAGTTATGAACGGTATAATTCACCCCTCCACTTT.

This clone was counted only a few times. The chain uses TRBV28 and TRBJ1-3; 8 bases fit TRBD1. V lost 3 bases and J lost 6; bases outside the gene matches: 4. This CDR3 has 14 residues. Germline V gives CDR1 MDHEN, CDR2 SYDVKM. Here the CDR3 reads CASSFRQGANTIYF. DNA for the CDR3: TGTGCCAGCAGTTTCCGGCAGGGGGCAAACACCATATATTTT.

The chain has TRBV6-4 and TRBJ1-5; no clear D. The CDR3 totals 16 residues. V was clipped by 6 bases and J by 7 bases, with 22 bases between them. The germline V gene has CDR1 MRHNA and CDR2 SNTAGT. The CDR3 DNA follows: TGTGCCAGCAGCCCCATTCCCGTCGAGGCGGGGCAGCCCCAGCATTTT. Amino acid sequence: CASSPIPVEAGQPQHF.

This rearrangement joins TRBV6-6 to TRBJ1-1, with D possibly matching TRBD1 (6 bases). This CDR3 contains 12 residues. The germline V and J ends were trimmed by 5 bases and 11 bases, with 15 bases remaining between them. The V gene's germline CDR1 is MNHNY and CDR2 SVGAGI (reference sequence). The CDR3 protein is CASSQQGSYAFF. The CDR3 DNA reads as TGTGCCAGCAGTCAACAGGGATCATACGCTTTCTTT.